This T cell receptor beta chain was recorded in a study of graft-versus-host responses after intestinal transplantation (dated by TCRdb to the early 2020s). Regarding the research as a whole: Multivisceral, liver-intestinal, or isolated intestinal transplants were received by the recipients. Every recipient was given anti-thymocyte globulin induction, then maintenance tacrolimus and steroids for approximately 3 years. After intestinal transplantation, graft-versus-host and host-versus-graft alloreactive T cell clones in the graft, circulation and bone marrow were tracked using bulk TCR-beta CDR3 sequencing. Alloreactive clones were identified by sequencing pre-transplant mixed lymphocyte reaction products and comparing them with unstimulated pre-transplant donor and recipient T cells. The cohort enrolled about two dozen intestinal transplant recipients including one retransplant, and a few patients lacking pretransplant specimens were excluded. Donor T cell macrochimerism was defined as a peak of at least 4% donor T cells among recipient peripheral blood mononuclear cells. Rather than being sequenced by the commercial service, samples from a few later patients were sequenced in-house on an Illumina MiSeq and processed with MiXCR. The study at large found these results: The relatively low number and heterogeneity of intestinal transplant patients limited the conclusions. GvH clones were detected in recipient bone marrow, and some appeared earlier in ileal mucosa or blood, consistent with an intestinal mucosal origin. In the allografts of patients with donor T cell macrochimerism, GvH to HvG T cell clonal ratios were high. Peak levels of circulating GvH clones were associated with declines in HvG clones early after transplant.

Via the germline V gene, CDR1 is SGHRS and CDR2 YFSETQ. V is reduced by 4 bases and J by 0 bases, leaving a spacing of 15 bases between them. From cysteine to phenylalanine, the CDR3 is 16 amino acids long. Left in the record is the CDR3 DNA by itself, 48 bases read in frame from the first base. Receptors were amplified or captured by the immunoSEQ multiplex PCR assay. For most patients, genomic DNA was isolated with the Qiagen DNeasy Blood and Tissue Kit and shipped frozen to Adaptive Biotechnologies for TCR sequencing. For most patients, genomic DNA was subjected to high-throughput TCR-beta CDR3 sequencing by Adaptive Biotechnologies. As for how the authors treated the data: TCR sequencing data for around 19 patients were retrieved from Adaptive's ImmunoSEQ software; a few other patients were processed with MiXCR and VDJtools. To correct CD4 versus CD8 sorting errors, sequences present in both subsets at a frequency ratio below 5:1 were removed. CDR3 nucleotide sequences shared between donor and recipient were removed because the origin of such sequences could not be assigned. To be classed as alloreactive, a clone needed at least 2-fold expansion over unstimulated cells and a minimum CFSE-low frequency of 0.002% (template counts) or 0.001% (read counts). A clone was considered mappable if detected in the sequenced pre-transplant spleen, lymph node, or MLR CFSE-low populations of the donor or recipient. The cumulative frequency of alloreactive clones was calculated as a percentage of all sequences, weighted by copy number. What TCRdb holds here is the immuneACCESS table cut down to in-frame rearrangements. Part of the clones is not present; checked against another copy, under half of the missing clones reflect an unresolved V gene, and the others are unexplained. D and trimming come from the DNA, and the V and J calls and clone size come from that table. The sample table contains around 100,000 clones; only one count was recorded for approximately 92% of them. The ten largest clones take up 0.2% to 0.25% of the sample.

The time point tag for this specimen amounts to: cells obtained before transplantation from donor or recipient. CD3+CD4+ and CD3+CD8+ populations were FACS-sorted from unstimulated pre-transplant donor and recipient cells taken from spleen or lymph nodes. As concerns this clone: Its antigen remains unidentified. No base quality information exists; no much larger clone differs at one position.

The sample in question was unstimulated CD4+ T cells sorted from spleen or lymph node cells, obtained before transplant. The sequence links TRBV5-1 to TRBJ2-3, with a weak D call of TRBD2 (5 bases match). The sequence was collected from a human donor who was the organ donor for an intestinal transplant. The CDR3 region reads CASSEGLSYSTDTQYF. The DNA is TGCGCCAGCAGCGAAGGACTCTCCTATAGCACAGATACGCAGTATTTT.